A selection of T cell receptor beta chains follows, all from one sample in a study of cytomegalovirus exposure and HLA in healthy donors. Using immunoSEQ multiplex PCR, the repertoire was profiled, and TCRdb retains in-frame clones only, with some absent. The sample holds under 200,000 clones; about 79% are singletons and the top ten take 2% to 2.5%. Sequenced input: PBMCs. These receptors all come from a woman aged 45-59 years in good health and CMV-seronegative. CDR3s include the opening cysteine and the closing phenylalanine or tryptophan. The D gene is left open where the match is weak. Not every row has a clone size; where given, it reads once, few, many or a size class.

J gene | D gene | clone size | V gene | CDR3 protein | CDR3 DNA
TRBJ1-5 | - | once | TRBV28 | CASSSPFDSSNQPQHF | TGTGCCAGCAGTTCACCCTTTGACAGTAGCAATCAGCCCCAGCATTTT
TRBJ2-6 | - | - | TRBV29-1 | CSVRIGGAGANVLTF | TGCAGCGTCCGAATAGGGGGAGCTGGGGCCAACGTCCTGACTTTC
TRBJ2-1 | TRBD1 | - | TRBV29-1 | CSVNSRDRGVNEQFF | TGCAGCGTAAATTCCCGGGACAGGGGGGTTAATGAGCAGTTCTTC
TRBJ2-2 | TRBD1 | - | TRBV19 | CASSRQGSNTGELFF | TGTGCCAGTAGTCGACAGGGTTCGAACACCGGGGAGCTGTTTTTT
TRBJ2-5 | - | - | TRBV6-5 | CASSYDRYTGTQYF | TGTGCCAGCAGTTACGATCGTTATACGGGGACCCAGTACTTC
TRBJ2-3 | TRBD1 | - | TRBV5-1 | CATSGQGRGTDTQYF | TGCGCCACCTCCGGACAGGGCCGTGGCACAGATACGCAGTATTTT
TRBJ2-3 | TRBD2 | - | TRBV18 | CASSPGGTTDTQYF | TGTGCCAGCTCACCGGGGGGGACCACAGATACGCAGTATTTT
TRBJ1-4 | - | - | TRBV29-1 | CSALRDTPEKLFF | TGCAGCGCTCTTAGGGACACGCCTGAAAAACTGTTTTTT
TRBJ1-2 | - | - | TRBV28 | CASRLGTVYGYTF | TGTGCCAGCAGACTGGGGACTGTCTATGGCTACACCTTC
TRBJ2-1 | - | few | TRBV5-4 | CASSLLQGMDNEQFF | TGTGCCAGCAGCTTACTCCAGGGGATGGACAATGAGCAGTTCTTC
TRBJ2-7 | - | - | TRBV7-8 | CASSLYTPSTGSYEQYF | TGTGCCAGCAGCTTATATACCCCATCGACAGGCTCCTACGAGCAGTACTTC
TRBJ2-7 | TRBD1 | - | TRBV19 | CASSIRDRLNEQYF | TGTGCCAGTAGTATAAGGGACAGGTTAAACGAGCAGTACTTC
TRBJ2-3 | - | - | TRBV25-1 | CASSERWGGTDTQYF | TGTGCCAGCAGTGAACGTTGGGGCGGCACAGATACGCAGTATTTT
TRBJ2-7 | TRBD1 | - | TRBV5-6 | CASRRQGLDYEQYF | TGTGCCAGCAGACGACAGGGCCTCGACTACGAGCAGTACTTC
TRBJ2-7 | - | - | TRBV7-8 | CASSLLVGSYEQYF | TGTGCCAGCAGCCTACTAGTTGGCTCCTACGAGCAGTACTTC
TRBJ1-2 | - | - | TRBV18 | CASSPGLDYGYTF | TGTGCCAGCTCACCGGGACTGGACTATGGCTACACCTTC
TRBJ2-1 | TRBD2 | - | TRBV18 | CASSPTSGEYNEQFF | TGTGCCAGCTCACCGACTAGCGGAGAGTACAATGAGCAGTTCTTC
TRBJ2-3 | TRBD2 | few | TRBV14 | CASSRNGPGTSGSWDTQYF | TGTGCCAGCAGCCGAAACGGACCCGGGACTAGCGGGAGTTGGGATACGCAGTATTTT
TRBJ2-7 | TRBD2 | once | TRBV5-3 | CARSLLPSGSYEQYF | TGTGCCAGAAGCTTGTTACCTAGCGGGTCCTACGAGCAGTACTTC
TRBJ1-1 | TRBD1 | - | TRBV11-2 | CASSMTGVGEAFF | TGTGCCAGCAGCATGACAGGGGTGGGTGAAGCTTTCTTT
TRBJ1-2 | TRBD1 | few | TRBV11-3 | CASSRGQGDGYTF | TGTGCCAGCAGCAGGGGGCAGGGTGATGGCTACACCTTC
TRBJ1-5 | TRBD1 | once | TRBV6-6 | CASSLRTGGNQPQHF | TGTGCCAGCAGTCTTCGGACAGGGGGCAATCAGCCCCAGCATTTT
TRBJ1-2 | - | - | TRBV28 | CASSPQGTGSEGYTF | TGTGCCAGCAGTCCACAGGGAACAGGGAGTGAGGGCTACACCTTC
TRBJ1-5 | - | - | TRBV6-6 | CASSYGGEVNQPQHF | TGTGCCAGCAGTTACGGAGGGGAGGTCAATCAGCCCCAGCATTTT
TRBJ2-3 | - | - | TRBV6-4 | CASSDEAQGSDTQYF | TGTGCCAGCAGTGACGAAGCCCAGGGATCAGATACGCAGTATTTT
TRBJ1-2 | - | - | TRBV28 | CASGDNYGYTF | TGTGCCAGCGGAGATAACTATGGCTACACCTTC
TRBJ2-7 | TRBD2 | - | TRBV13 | CASSLGAGIDEQYF | TGTGCCAGCAGCCTAGGAGCGGGGATCGACGAGCAGTACTTC
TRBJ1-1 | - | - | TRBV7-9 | CASSQQGQKNTEAFF | TGTGCCAGCAGTCAACAGGGTCAAAAAAACACTGAAGCTTTCTTT
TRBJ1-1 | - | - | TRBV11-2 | CASSSTWRAEAFF | TGTGCCAGCAGCTCCACCTGGAGGGCTGAAGCTTTCTTT
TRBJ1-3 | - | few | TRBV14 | CASSQQFSGNTIYF | TGTGCCAGCAGCCAACAGTTCTCTGGAAACACCATATATTTT
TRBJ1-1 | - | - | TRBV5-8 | CASSLEQGMNTEAFF | TGTGCCAGCAGCTTGGAACAGGGAATGAACACTGAAGCTTTCTTT
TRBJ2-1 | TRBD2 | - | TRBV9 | CASSQTSGMGNEQFF | TGTGCCAGCAGCCAGACTAGCGGGATGGGCAATGAGCAGTTCTTC
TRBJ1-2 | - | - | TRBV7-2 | CASSLGGGNGYTF | TGTGCCAGCAGCTTAGGGGGGGGAAATGGCTACACCTTC
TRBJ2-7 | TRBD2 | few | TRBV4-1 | CASSQGAGGFYEQYF | TGCGCCAGCAGCCAAGGAGCGGGGGGGTTCTACGAGCAGTACTTC
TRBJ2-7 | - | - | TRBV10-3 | CAISDSSYEQYF | TGTGCCATCAGTGACAGTTCCTACGAGCAGTACTTC
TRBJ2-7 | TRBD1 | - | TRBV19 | CASTTTGSYEQYF | TGTGCCAGTACCACGACAGGGTCCTACGAGCAGTACTTC
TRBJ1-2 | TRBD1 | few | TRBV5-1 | CASSLEDRGPYGYTF | TGCGCCAGCAGCTTGGAGGACAGGGGGCCTTATGGCTACACCTTC
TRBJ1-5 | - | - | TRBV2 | CASSEAGVSNQPQHF | TGTGCCAGCAGTGAAGCAGGGGTTAGCAATCAGCCCCAGCATTTT
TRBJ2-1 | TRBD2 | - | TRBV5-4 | CASSFKLASYNEQFF | TGTGCCAGCAGCTTTAAACTAGCGAGCTACAATGAGCAGTTCTTC
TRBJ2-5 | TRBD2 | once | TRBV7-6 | CASSTPSGGYQETQYF | TGTGCCAGCAGCACCCCGAGCGGGGGGTACCAAGAGACCCAGTACTTC
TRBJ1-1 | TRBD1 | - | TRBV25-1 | CASSELDRGRTEAFF | TGTGCCAGCAGTGAGCTTGACAGGGGGAGGACTGAAGCTTTCTTT
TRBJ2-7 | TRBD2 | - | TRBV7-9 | CASGGRAGGPFGYEQYF | TGTGCCAGCGGGGGCCGAGCGGGAGGGCCTTTTGGTTACGAGCAGTACTTC
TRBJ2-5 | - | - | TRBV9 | CASSVDGETQYF | TGTGCCAGCAGCGTAGACGGGGAGACCCAGTACTTC
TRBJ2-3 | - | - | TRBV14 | CASSQVRGDTQYF | TGTGCCAGCAGCCAAGTTAGGGGGGATACGCAGTATTTT
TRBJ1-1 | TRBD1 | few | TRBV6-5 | CASSVHRGNTEAFF | TGTGCCAGCAGTGTGCACAGGGGAAACACTGAAGCTTTCTTT
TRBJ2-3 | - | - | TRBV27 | CASSPTVLGTDTQYF | TGTGCCAGCAGTCCGACAGTCCTTGGCACAGATACGCAGTATTTT
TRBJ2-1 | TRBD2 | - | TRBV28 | CASRSGLAGGNEQFF | TGTGCCAGCAGGTCCGGACTAGCGGGAGGCAATGAGCAGTTCTTC
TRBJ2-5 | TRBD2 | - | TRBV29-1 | CSVEAAGVETQYF | TGCAGCGTTGAAGCGGCGGGAGTGGAGACCCAGTACTTC
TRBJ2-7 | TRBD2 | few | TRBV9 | CASSAGLASEQYF | TGTGCCAGCAGCGCCGGACTAGCCTCCGAGCAGTACTTC
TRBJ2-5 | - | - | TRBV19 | CASSIGTGQETQYF | TGTGCCAGTAGTATCGGAACAGGCCAAGAGACCCAGTACTTC
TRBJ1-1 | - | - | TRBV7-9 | CSSGTTVNTEAFF | TGTTCCAGCGGAACCACAGTTAACACTGAAGCTTTCTTT
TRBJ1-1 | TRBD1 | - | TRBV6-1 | CASRETGGGRTEAFF | TGTGCCAGCAGGGAGACAGGGGGCGGTCGGACTGAAGCTTTCTTT
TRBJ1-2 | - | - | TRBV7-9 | CASSLRGEEIYGYTF | TGTGCCAGCAGCTTAAGGGGTGAGGAGATCTATGGCTACACCTTC
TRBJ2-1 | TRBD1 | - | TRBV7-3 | CASSERQGSLNEQFF | TGTGCCAGCAGCGAACGACAGGGGTCCCTCAATGAGCAGTTCTTC
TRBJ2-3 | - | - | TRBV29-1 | CSVVSSTDTQYF | TGCAGCGTTGTCTCTAGCACAGATACGCAGTATTTT
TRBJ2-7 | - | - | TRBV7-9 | CSSSLVAYEQYF | TGTTCCAGCAGCTTAGTCGCCTACGAGCAGTACTTC
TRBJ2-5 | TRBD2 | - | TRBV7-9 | CASSKGLAGEETQYF | TGTGCCAGCAGCAAGGGACTAGCGGGGGAGGAGACCCAGTACTTC
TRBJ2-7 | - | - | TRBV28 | CASTNGGNYEQYF | TGTGCCAGCACGAACGGCGGAAATTACGAGCAGTACTTC
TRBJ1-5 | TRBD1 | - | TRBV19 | CASSIWTGGSNQPQHF | TGTGCCAGTAGTATATGGACAGGGGGAAGCAATCAGCCCCAGCATTTT